This TCR beta chain was observed in a study of T cell repertoires and Cas9 in healthy adults. Study summary: Multi-effector potency, cytotoxicity and lineage were assessed in SpCas9-reactive CD4 and CD8 T cells. Findings and limits, study-wide: Reportedly, SpCas9-reactive effector T cell proliferation and function were mitigated by SpCas9-reactive Tregs in vitro.

As concerns this clone: Its antigen is still unknown.

Germline lookup yields CDR1 SGHTA and CDR2 FQGNSA. The ends were cut back, 7 bases at V and 4 bases at J, with 19 bases in the middle. This CDR3 region has 15 residues. Assay: immunoSEQ multiplex PCR; the TCRdb copy retains only in-frame clones and omits some. The table lists tens of thousands of clones, approximately 90% of them singletons. J is TRBJ2-5 and V is TRBV7-2, with D possibly TRBD2 on 7 matching bases. This clonotype originated in a human donor in good health. Sample: CD4+ effector T cells (CD127+, CD25-, CD137-, CD154-) from PBMCs; culture status not recorded. For the CDR3, the DNA is TGTGCCAGCACCCTTGGGGGGGCGGCGGGAGAGACCCAGTACTTC. It translates to CASTLGGAAGETQYF.